In this sample, the clone carrying this T cell receptor (beta chain) turned up a few times. Its specificity is unknown. It was 5'RACE with constant-segment primers that produced the TCR alpha and TCR beta cDNA libraries, which carried sample barcodes and UMIs. TCRdb reanalysed the 5' RACE reads using MiXCR and keeps one entry per CDR3 protein. Here the sample spans about 470,000 distinct CDR3 sequences, about 23% being singletons. This entry comes from a study of T-cell memory formation after mild COVID-19. General study results and limits: Clones from the second wave (peaking day 37) had unconfirmed SARS-CoV-2 specificity. Detection of some responders pre-infection suggested pre-existing cross-reactive memory T cells participated. CD4+ clones that contracted lay mainly in CM and EM; CD8+ ones lay in EMRA.

CDR1 is SGHRS and CDR2 is YFSETQ in the germline V gene. The CDR3 length is 14 residues. The germline V and J ends were trimmed by 0 bases and 5 bases, with 11 bases remaining between them. Sequences were obtained from PBMCs or a T cell subset sorted from them (not recorded which). V and J are TRBV5-1 and TRBJ1-1, with D hard to call. This TCR came from an adult woman who had mild COVID-19 (a few samples of this study predate the infection). Cell type and time point are not known. CDR3 region: CASSLGGGQTEAFF. The CDR3 DNA reads TGCGCCAGCAGCTTGGGGGGAGGGCAGACTGAAGCTTTCTTT.